The sequence of this T cell receptor beta chain was determined in a study of cytomegalovirus exposure and HLA in healthy donors. Study-wide context: Around 180 million T cells yielded approximately 100 million unique TCR beta sequences, as an earlier analysis found. Study findings and constraints: In a later analysis, donors in an Asian-associated ancestry cluster reportedly had fewer N-insertions in productive TCRs than the cohort mean. Later genetic work tied a missense DCLRE1C variant to beta-chain V and J trimming. Analyzed later, association rates of TCRs varied across HLA loci, with DRB1 most and HLA-C fewest.

PCR was performed using 60 Vbeta and 13 Jbeta primers. Some clones are missing from TCRdb's copy, which holds only in-frame ones; the method was immunoSEQ multiplex PCR. In the table there are approximately 120,000 clones, 75% to 80% of which are singletons. CDR1 MGHRA and CDR2 YSYEKL come from the germline V gene. The CDR3 spans 15 residues. V lost 3 bases and J lost 5, with 17 bases in between. Notes on this clone: Antigen specificity is unknown.

The specimen was PBMCs. The chain has TRBV4-1 and TRBJ2-7; a weak D match, TRBD2 (6 bases). The origin of this receptor is a man between 35 and 55 years old in good health and CMV-seronegative. The CDR3 is CASSQAAGTGHEQYF. DNA of the CDR3: TGCGCCAGCAGCCAGGCGGCGGGGACCGGCCACGAGCAGTACTTC.